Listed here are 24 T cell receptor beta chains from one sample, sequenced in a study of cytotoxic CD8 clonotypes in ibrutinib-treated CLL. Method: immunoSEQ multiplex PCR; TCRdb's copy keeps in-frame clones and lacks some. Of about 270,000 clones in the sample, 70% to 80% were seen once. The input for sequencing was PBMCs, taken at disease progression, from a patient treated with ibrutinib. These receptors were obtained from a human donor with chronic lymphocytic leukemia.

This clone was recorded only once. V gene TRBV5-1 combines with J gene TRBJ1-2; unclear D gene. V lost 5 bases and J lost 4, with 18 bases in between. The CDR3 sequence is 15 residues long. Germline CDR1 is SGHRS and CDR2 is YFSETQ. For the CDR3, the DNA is TGCGCCAGCAGGGCATATACCCAAGGGAGCTATGGCTACACCTTC. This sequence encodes CASRAYTQGSYGYTF.

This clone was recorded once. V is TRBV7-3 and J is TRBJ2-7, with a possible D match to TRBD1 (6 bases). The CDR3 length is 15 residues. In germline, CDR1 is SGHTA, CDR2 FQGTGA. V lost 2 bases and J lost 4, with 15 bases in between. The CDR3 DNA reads TGTGCCAGCAGCTTAGTGGGGGCCCTGGGATACGAGCAGTACTTC. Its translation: CASSLVGALGYEQYF.

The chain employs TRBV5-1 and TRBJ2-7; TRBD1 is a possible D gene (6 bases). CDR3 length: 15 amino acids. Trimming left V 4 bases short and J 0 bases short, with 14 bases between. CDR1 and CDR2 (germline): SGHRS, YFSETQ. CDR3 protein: CASSMNGQSSYEQYF. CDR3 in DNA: TGCGCCAGCAGCATGAACGGACAGAGCTCCTACGAGCAGTACTTC.

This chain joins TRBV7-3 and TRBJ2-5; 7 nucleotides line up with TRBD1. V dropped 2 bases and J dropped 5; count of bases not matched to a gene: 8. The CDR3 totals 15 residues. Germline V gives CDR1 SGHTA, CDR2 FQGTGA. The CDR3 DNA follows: TGTGCCAGCAGCTTAGAGGGGGCGAGAAGGGAGACCCAGTACTTC. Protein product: CASSLEGARRETQYF.

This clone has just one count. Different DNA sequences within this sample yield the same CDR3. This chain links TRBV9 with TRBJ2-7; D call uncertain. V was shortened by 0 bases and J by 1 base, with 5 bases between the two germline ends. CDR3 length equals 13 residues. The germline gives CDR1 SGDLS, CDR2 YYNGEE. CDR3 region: CASSVGASYEQYF. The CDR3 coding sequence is TGTGCCAGCAGCGTAGGGGCGTCCTACGAGCAGTACTTC.

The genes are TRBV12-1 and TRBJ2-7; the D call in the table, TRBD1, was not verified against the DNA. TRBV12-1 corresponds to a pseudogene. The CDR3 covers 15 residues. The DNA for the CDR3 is TGTGCCAGCAGCTCAGACACCCACATCTCCTACGAGCAGTACTTC. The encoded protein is CASSSDTHISYEQYF.

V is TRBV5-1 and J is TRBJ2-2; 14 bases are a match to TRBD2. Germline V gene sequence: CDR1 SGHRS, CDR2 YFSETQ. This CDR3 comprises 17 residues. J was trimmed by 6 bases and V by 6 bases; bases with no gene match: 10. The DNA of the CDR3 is TGCGCCAGCACTGGGACTAGCGGGAGCATTGTTCCCGGGGAGCTGTTTTTT. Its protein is CASTGTSGSIVPGELFF.

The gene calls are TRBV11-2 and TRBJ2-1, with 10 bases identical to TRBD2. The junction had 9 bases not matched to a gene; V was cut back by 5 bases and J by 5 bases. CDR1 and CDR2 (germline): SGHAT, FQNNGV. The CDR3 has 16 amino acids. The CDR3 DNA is TGTGCCAGCAGCCCGCGTCTAGCGGGAGTCGACAATGAGCAGTTCTTC. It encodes CASSPRLAGVDNEQFF. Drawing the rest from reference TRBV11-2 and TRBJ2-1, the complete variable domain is EAGVAQSPRYKIIEKRQSVAFWCNPISGHATLYWYQQILGQGPKLLIQFQNNGVVDDSQLPKDRFSAERLKGVDSTLKIQPAKLEDSAVYLCASSPRLAGVDNEQFFGPGTRLTVL.

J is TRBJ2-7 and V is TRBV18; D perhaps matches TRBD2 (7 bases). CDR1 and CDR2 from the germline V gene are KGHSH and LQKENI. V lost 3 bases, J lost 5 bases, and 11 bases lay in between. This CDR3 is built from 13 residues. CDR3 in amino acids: CASSPTGGHEQYF. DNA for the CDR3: TGTGCCAGCTCACCCACGGGGGGCCACGAGCAGTACTTC.

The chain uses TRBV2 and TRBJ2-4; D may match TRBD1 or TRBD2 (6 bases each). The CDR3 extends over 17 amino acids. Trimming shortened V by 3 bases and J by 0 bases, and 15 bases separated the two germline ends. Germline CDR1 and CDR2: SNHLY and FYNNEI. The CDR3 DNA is TGTGCCAGCAGTGACCTGACGGGGGCCTTAGCCAAAAACATTCAGTACTTC. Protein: CASSDLTGALAKNIQYF. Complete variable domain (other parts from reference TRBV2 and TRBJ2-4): EPEVTQTPSHQVTQMGQEVILRCVPISNHLYFYWYRQILGQKVEFLVSFYNNEISEKSEIFDDQFSVERPDGSNFTLKIRSTKLEDSAMYFCASSDLTGALAKNIQYFGAGTRLSVL.

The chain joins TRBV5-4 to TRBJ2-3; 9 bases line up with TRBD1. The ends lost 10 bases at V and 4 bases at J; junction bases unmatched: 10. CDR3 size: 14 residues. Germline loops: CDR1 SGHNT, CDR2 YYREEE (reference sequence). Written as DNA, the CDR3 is TGTGCCGGATCGGGACAGGGTGTATCAGATACGCAGTATTTT. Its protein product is CAGSGQGVSDTQYF.

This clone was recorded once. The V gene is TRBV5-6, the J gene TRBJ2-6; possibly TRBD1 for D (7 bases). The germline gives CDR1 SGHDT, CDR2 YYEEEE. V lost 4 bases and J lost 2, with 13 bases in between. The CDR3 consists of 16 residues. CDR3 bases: TGTGCCAGCAGCAGAGGCAGGGGGGCTGGGGCCAACGTCCTGACTTTC. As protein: CASSRGRGAGANVLTF.

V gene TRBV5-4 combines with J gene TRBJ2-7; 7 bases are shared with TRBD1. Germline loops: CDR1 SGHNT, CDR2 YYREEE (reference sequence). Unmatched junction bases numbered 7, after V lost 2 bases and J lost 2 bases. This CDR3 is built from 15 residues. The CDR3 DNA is TGTGCCAGCAGCTTCTTAGACAGGGCCCCCTACGAGCAGTACTTC. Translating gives CASSFLDRAPYEQYF.

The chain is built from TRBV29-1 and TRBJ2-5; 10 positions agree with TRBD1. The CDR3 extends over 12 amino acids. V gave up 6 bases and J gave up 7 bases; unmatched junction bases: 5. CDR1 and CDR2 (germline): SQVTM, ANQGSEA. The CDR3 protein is CSVRQGALTQYF. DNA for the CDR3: TGCAGCGTGAGACAGGGGGCGTTGACCCAGTACTTC.

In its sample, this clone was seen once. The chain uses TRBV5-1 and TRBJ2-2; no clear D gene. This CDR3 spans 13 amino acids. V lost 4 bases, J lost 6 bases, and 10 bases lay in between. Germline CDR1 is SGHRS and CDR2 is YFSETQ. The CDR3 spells CASSPQTSGELFF. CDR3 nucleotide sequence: TGCGCCAGCAGCCCTCAGACGTCCGGGGAGCTGTTTTTT.

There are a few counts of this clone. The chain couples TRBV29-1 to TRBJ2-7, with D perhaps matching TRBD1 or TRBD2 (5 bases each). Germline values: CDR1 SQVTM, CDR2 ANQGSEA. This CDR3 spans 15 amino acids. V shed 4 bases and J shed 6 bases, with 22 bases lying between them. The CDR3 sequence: CSVAYGARSAIEQYF. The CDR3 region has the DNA TGCAGCGTTGCGTACGGGGCGCGATCCGCGATCGAGCAGTACTTC.

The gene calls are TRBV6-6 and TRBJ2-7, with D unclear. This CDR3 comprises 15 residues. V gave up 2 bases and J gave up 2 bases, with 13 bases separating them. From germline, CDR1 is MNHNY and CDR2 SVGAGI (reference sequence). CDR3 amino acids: CASSYRAPKTYEQYF. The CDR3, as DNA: TGTGCCAGCAGTTACCGGGCACCTAAAACCTACGAGCAGTACTTC.

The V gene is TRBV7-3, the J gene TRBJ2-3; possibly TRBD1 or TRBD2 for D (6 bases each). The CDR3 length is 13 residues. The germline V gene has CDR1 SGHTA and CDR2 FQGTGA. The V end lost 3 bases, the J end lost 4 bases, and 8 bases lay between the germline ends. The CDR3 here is CASSFGGPDTQYF. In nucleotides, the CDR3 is TGTGCCAGCAGCTTCGGGGGCCCAGATACGCAGTATTTT. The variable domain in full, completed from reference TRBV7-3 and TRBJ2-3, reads GAGVSQTPSNKVTEKGKYVELRCDPISGHTALYWYRQSLGQGPEFLIYFQGTGAADDSGLPNDRFFAVRPEGSVSTLKIQRTERGDSAVYLCASSFGGPDTQYFGPGTRLTVL.

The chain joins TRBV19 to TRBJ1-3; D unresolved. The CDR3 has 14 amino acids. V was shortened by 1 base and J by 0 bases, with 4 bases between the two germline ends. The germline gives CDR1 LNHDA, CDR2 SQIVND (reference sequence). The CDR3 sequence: CASSIVFSGNTIYF. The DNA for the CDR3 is TGTGCCAGTAGTATAGTGTTCTCTGGAAACACCATATATTTT.

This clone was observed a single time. The CDR3 is CASSLSLTGEQRTQYF. The CDR3 nucleotides read TGTGCCAGCAGCTTATCACTGACAGGCGAACAGAGAACGCAGTATTTT. The chain carries TRBV11-1 and TRBJ2-3; a possible D gene is TRBD1 (6 bases). V was shortened by 2 bases and J by 9 bases, with 21 bases between the two germline ends. The CDR3 is made up of 16 amino acids. CDR1 is SGHAT and CDR2 is FQDESV in the germline V gene (reference sequence).

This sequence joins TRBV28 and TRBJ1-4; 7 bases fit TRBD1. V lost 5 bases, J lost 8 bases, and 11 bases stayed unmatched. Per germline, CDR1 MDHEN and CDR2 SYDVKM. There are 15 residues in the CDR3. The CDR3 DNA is TGTGCCAGCAGTCCCCCTTCTAGGGGGCTCGAAAAACTGTTTTTT. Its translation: CASSPPSRGLEKLFF. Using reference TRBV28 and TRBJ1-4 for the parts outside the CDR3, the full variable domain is DVKVTQSSRYLVKRTGEKVFLECVQDMDHENMFWYRQDPGLGLRLIYFSYDVKMKEKGDIPEGYSVSREKKERFSLILESASTNQTSMYLCASSPPSRGLEKLFFGSGTQLSVL.

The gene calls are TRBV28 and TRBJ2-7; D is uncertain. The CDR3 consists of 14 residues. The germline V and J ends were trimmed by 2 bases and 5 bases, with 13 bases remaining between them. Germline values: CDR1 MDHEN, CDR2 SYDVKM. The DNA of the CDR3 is TGTGCCAGCAGTTTAAGGGCCCTTAGGCACGAGCAGTACTTC. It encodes CASSLRALRHEQYF. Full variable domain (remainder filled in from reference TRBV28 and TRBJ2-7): DVKVTQSSRYLVKRTGEKVFLECVQDMDHENMFWYRQDPGLGLRLIYFSYDVKMKEKGDIPEGYSVSREKKERFSLILESASTNQTSMYLCASSLRALRHEQYFGPGTRLTVT.

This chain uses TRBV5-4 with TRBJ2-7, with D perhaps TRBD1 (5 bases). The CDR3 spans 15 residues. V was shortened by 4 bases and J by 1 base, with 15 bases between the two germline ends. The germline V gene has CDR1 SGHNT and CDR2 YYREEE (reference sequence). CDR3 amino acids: CASSHGSRQSYEQYF. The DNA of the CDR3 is TGTGCCAGCAGCCACGGGTCCCGACAGTCCTACGAGCAGTACTTC.

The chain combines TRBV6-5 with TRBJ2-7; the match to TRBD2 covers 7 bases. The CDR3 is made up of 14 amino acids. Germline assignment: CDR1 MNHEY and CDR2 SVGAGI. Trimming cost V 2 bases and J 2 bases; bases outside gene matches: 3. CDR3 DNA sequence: TGTGCCAGCAGTTACGGGGGACTAACCTACGAGCAGTACTTC. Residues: CASSYGGLTYEQYF.